The rows below give T cell receptor beta chains drawn from one sample of a study of low-dose radiotherapy and immunotherapy resistance in tumors. TCRdb recomputed calls from the reads with MiXCR, one row per CDR3 protein. This sample yields about 82,000 distinct CDR3 sequences, of which under 20% are seen a single time; approximately 6% belongs to the top ten. Specimen: PBMCs, collected before treatment. These receptors came from a male donor with prostate cancer. Each CDR3 is given with its conserved first and last residue. A D gene is named only where the DNA matches it firmly. The size entry is marked missing in some rows and otherwise reads once, few, many or a size class.

j_call | v_call | d_call | clone_size | cdr3_nt | cdr3_aa
TRBJ2-5 | TRBV6-2/TRBV6-3 | TRBD2 | few | TGTGCCAGCAGTTACTCGGCTAGCGGGAGGGCCGGCCAAGAGACCCAGTACTTC | CASSYSASGRAGQETQYF
TRBJ2-5 | TRBV7-2 | NA | many | TGTGCCAGCAGCTTAAGGCGAGACCAAGAGACCCAGTACTTC | CASSLRRDQETQYF
TRBJ2-2 | TRBV7-2 | NA | many | TGTGCCAGCAGCCCTGGCGCCAGAAGCACCGGGGAGCTGTTTTTT | CASSPGARSTGELFF
TRBJ2-1 | TRBV9 | NA | medium-sized | TGTGCCAGCAGCGTAGACGGGGGCCTCAATGAGCAGTTCTTC | CASSVDGGLNEQFF
TRBJ1-1 | TRBV6-2/TRBV6-3 | NA | many | TGTGCCAGCAGTTACGGGAGGGTCAAAGCTTTCTTT | CASSYGRVKAFF
TRBJ2-1 | TRBV14 | TRBD2 | many | TGTGCCAGCACCCCTTTGCGGGGGGGCCTGTACAATGAGCAGTTCTTC | CASTPLRGGLYNEQFF
TRBJ2-1 | TRBV11-2 | TRBD2 | many | TGTGCCAGCAGCTTAAGGGACGGGAGGTACAATGAGCAGTTCTTC | CASSLRDGRYNEQFF
TRBJ2-7 | TRBV11-2 | TRBD1 | many | TGTGCCAGCAGCTCAAATTCCGGGACAGGGGGCATTGACGAGCAGTACTTC | CASSSNSGTGGIDEQYF
TRBJ2-4 | TRBV29-1 | NA | many | TGCAGCGTACAAGGCCCGCCCGACCACTTC | CSVQGPPDHF
TRBJ2-1 | TRBV9 | TRBD1 | NA | TGTGCCAGCAGCGCCGGGACAGGGGAGTACAATGAGCAGTTCTTC | CASSAGTGEYNEQFF
TRBJ2-5 | TRBV7-9 | TRBD1 | many | TGTGCCAGCAGCCCCCAGGGGGCGCCCCCAGAGACCCAGTACTTC | CASSPQGAPPETQYF
TRBJ2-7 | TRBV5-1 | TRBD1 | many | TGCGCCAGCAGCCCGGGTGGGTGGACAGGAACCGAGCAGTACTTC | CASSPGGWTGTEQYF
TRBJ1-1 | TRBV6-4 | NA | many | TGTGCCAGCAGCCCTTCCTTGGACGGGAACACTGAAGCTTTCTTT | CASSPSLDGNTEAFF
TRBJ2-3 | TRBV9 | NA | many | TGTGCCAGCAGCGCCACACCCTCTAGCACAGATACGCAGTATTTT | CASSATPSSTDTQYF
TRBJ2-7 | TRBV7-2 | NA | many | TGTGCCAGCAGCTTAGACAGGGCCTCCTACGAGCAGTACTTC | CASSLDRASYEQYF
TRBJ1-2 | TRBV5-1 | TRBD1 | NA | TGCGCCAGCAGCCCGGAGACAGGGACCTATGGCTACACCTTC | CASSPETGTYGYTF
TRBJ1-4 | TRBV4-1 | TRBD1 | many | TGCGCCAGCAGAGCTCCCGGGACAGGGGATTATGGTGAAAAACTGTTTTTT | CASRAPGTGDYGEKLFF
TRBJ2-7 | TRBV12-3/TRBV12-4 | TRBD2 | many | TGTGCCAGCAGCAGGGGGACTAGCGGCTACTACGAGCAGTACTTC | CASSRGTSGYYEQYF
TRBJ2-5 | TRBV9 | TRBD1 | many | TGTGCCAGCAGCGCCGAGGGACAGGGGGCAAGTACCCAGTACTTC | CASSAEGQGASTQYF
TRBJ2-5 | TRBV7-2 | NA | many | TGTGCCAGCAGCTTAGAAGCTATGAAAGAGACCCAGTACTTC | CASSLEAMKETQYF
TRBJ2-2 | TRBV5-1 | TRBD1 | NA | TGCGCCAGCACCAAATTGACAGGGGCCCTCCCCGGGGAGCTGTTTTTT | CASTKLTGALPGELFF
TRBJ1-1 | TRBV18 | NA | many | TGTGCCAGCTCCCAGACAGTAAACACTGAAGCTTTCTTT | CASSQTVNTEAFF
TRBJ2-6 | TRBV5-6 | TRBD2 | medium-sized | TGTGCCAGCAGCTTGCTCGCTAGCGGCTTTGGGGCCAACGTCCTGACTTTC | CASSLLASGFGANVLTF
TRBJ2-1 | TRBV11-2 | TRBD1 | many | TGTGCCAGCAGCTTACCACAGGGGTTTACCAATGAGCAGTTCTTC | CASSLPQGFTNEQFF
TRBJ2-7 | TRBV12-3/TRBV12-4 | NA | many | TGTGCCAGCAACCTTAGCGGAGGCTACGAGCAGTACTTC | CASNLSGGYEQYF
TRBJ2-5 | TRBV12-3/TRBV12-4 | TRBD2 | NA | TGTGCCAGCAGTCGGACTAGCGGGGGTCGAGAGACCCAGTACTTC | CASSRTSGGRETQYF
TRBJ2-7 | TRBV6-2/TRBV6-3 | TRBD2 | many | TGTGCCAGCAGTTACGATACAGGCGGGGGCTACGAGCAGTACTTC | CASSYDTGGGYEQYF
TRBJ1-2 | TRBV28 | TRBD1 | many | TGTGCCAGCAGTTTAGTTTGGGCAGGGGGCTATGGCTACACCTTC | CASSLVWAGGYGYTF
TRBJ1-2 | TRBV28 | TRBD1 | many | TGTGCCAGCAGTTTTGGACAGGGAGTCGGAGGTTACACCTTC | CASSFGQGVGGYTF
TRBJ1-6 | TRBV5-6 | NA | NA | TGTGCCGGCAGCTTGGGCCACAGGGTTTCCTATAATTCACCTCTCCACTTT | CAGSLGHRVSYNSPLHF
TRBJ2-1 | TRBV20-1 | NA | many | TGCAGTGCTAGTCGGCAGAGGAATGAGCAGTTCTTC | CSASRQRNEQFF
TRBJ1-2 | TRBV7-8 | TRBD1 | many | TGTGCCAGCAGCGGACAGGGCTGGGTGGATGGCTACACCTTC | CASSGQGWVDGYTF
TRBJ2-7 | TRBV11-2 | NA | many | TGTGCCAGCAGCTTACAGAGGACTACCAGCTACGAGCAGTACTTC | CASSLQRTTSYEQYF
TRBJ1-5 | TRBV20-1 | NA | many | TGCAGTGCTCGGGACAGCAATCAGCCCCAGCATTTT | CSARDSNQPQHF
TRBJ2-1 | TRBV20-1 | NA | many | TGCAGTGCTAGTGGGGGTCCCCAGGTCGATGAGCAGTTCTTC | CSASGGPQVDEQFF
TRBJ2-5 | TRBV20-1 | TRBD2 | many | TGCAGTGCCCCCCTCGGGACTAGTATACAGACCCAGTACTTC | CSAPLGTSIQTQYF
TRBJ1-5 | TRBV6-1 | TRBD1 | many | TGTGCCAGCAGTGGGGACAGGGGGCCCTTCAATCAGCCCCAGCATTTT | CASSGDRGPFNQPQHF
TRBJ1-1 | TRBV20-1 | NA | once | TGCAGCCCTTATCAGGAGAACACTGAAGCTTTCTTT | CSPYQENTEAFF
TRBJ2-6 | TRBV11-3 | NA | many | TGTGCCAGCAGCCTACTGGCCCAGTCTAACCTGACTTTC | CASSLLAQSNLTF
TRBJ1-3 | TRBV30 | NA | few | TGTGCCTGGAGTGTTGGCGGCCACTCTGGAAACACCATATATTTT | CAWSVGGHSGNTIYF
TRBJ1-1 | TRBV6-6 | TRBD1 | many | TGTGCCAGCAGTTCGGGACAGGGGTTACCTGAAGCTTTCTTT | CASSSGQGLPEAFF
TRBJ2-1 | TRBV29-1 | NA | few | TGCAGCGTATCACGGGGCACAGATGAGCAGTTCTTC | CSVSRGTDEQFF